The next 19 T cell receptor beta chains were all read from a single sample in a study of alternative splicing in chronic myeloid leukemia remission. Looking at the study overall: Trial remission samples were taken at major or complete molecular response, at 12 or 24 months.

Libraries were built from poly-A-enriched mRNA from around 0.94 ug total RNA. TCRdb re-called the bulk RNA-seq reads; one entry per CDR3 protein, DNA not given. The sample shows some 340 distinct CDR3 sequences, 95% to 98% of them seen only once. The sequenced sample was PBMCs or total blood leukocytes (not recorded which), obtained during remission. These receptors were collected from an adult with chronic myeloid leukemia.

This chain uses TRBV7-3 with TRBJ2-1; the D call of TRBD2 rests on TCRdb alone, since no DNA is present to check it. CDR3 length: 16 amino acids. Germline values: CDR1 SGHTA, CDR2 FQGTGA. CDR3 in amino acids: CASSLMGGRAVNEQFF.

This chain links TRBV20-1 with TRBJ1-3. This CDR3 spans 12 amino acids. CDR1 and CDR2 from the germline V gene are DFQATT and SNEGSKA (reference sequence). The CDR3 protein is CSARRRGNTIYF.

The gene calls are TRBV12-3 or TRBV12-4 and TRBJ2-5; TCRdb picks TRBD2, but there is no DNA to check that call. The CDR3 is 15 amino acids. CDR3 sequence: CASSPTAGAGETQYF.

The V call is TRBV28, the J call TRBJ2-3; TCRdb indicates TRBD1, and absent DNA this call remains unverified. The CDR3 is made up of 17 amino acids. Germline V gives CDR1 MDHEN, CDR2 SYDVKM. Here the CDR3 reads CASSLQGQSHSTDTQYF. Full variable domain (outside the CDR3, taken from reference TRBV28 and TRBJ2-3): DVKVTQSSRYLVKRTGEKVFLECVQDMDHENMFWYRQDPGLGLRLIYFSYDVKMKEKGDIPEGYSVSREKKERFSLILESASTNQTSMYLCASSLQGQSHSTDTQYFGPGTRLTVL.

The V call is TRBV28, the J call TRBJ1-3; the D gene TCRdb calls, TRBD1, cannot be checked with no DNA. This CDR3 is built from 15 residues. CDR1 is MDHEN, CDR2 SYDVKM, per germline. This CDR3 reads CASRSTGGPGNTIYF.

This clonotype came up once. The rearrangement uses TRBV29-1 and TRBJ2-1; TCRdb names TRBD2, which stays unverified in the absence of DNA. CDR1 SQVTM and CDR2 ANQGSEA come from the germline V gene. There are 14 residues in the CDR3. This chain's CDR3 is CSVDTSGNYNEQFF.

V is TRBV29-1 and J is TRBJ2-3; lacking DNA, the TRBD2 call made by TCRdb goes unchecked. The CDR3 has 14 amino acids. Germline values: CDR1 SQVTM, CDR2 ANQGSEA. CDR3 protein: CSLQRGGSTDTQYF.

The CDR3 is CASSSGLHLDEQFF. This chain joins TRBV28 and TRBJ2-1; TCRdb's assignment of TRBD2 cannot be checked, as there is no DNA. Germline V CDR1 and CDR2: MDHEN, SYDVKM. The CDR3 consists of 14 residues.

The rearrangement joins TRBV5-1 to TRBJ1-4. The CDR3 totals 14 residues. CDR1 SGHRS and CDR2 YFSETQ come from the germline V gene. The CDR3 here is CASSLTVSNEKLFF.

The chain links TRBV28 to TRBJ2-2; TCRdb outputs TRBD2, but without DNA this stays unchecked. Germline V gene sequence: CDR1 MDHEN, CDR2 SYDVKM. CDR3 length: 16 amino acids. The CDR3 reads CASSPQDRGLTGELFF.

The chain is built from TRBV18 and TRBJ1-2. Germline-derived CDR1 and CDR2 are KGHSH and LQKENI. The CDR3 totals 13 residues. CDR3 protein: CASSSTASYGYTF.

The chain links TRBV29-1 to TRBJ1-1; TCRdb's assignment of TRBD1 cannot be checked, as there is no DNA. The CDR3 totals 12 residues. Germline V CDR1 and CDR2: SQVTM, ANQGSEA. The CDR3: CSVAGSATEAFF. Supplemented by reference TRBV29-1 and TRBJ1-1, the full variable domain reads SAVISQKPSRDICQRGTSLTIQCQVDSQVTMMFWYRQQPGQSLTLIATANQGSEATYESGFVIDKFPISRPNLTFSTLTVSNMSPEDSSIYLCSVAGSATEAFFGQGTRLTVV.

This rearrangement joins TRBV20-1 to TRBJ1-1. CDR3 length: 13 amino acids. Per germline, CDR1 DFQATT and CDR2 SNEGSKA (reference sequence). CDR3 amino acids: CSARSDGNTEAFF.

V usage is TRBV28 and J usage is TRBJ1-5. In germline, CDR1 is MDHEN, CDR2 SYDVKM. The CDR3 extends over 15 amino acids. This CDR3 is CASSGGAGGFQPQHF.

The rearrangement links TRBV6-2 or TRBV6-3 to TRBJ1-1. CDR1 MNHEY and CDR2 SVGEGT come from the germline V gene. The CDR3 is 16 amino acids. The chain's CDR3 is CASTRTGRSISFEAFF.

This rearrangement joins TRBV5-5 to TRBJ2-4; TCRdb indicates TRBD2, and absent DNA this call remains unverified. CDR1 is SGHKS, CDR2 YYEKEE, per germline (reference sequence). CDR3 length: 15 residues. This CDR3 reads CASSPRLAEKNIQYF.

V and J are TRBV27 and TRBJ2-2; there is no DNA to check the TCRdb D call of TRBD2. The CDR3 contains 13 residues. Germline V gives CDR1 MNHEY, CDR2 SMNVEV (reference sequence). The CDR3: CASRSGVNGELFF.

The table lists this clonotype with a count of one. This chain connects TRBV20-1 to TRBJ1-1. CDR3 length: 13 residues. Germline V gene lookup returns CDR1 DFQATT and CDR2 SNEGSKA (reference sequence). CDR3 protein: CSTSRTYETEAFF.

This chain links TRBV20-1 with TRBJ1-5. Germline CDR1 reads DFQATT; CDR2 reads SNEGSKA (reference sequence). The CDR3 runs 16 residues. This CDR3 reads CSANPIYPTGKQPQHF.